This T cell receptor beta chain was recovered during a study of T cells in localized non-small cell lung cancer. General study results and limits: Density of T cells in blood, when higher, went with longer overall survival.

This clone was found once. The antigen remains undetermined. Germline CDR1 LNHDA, CDR2 SQIVND (reference sequence). The length of the CDR3 is 17 residues. With 3 bases clipped from V and 0 bases from J, the junction kept 5 bases outside the gene matches. Libraries were prepared by immunoSEQ multiplex PCR; TCRdb keeps only in-frame clonotypes and omits some of them. The data contain over 2,000 clones, over 25% of them singletons. Sequenced here: lung tumor tissue, sampled before any cancer treatment. The clonotype was recovered from a man between 40 and 69 years old with stage III squamous cell lung carcinoma. The rearrangement links TRBV19 to TRBJ2-6; 7 nucleotides agree with TRBD2. The CDR3 DNA follows: TGTGCCAGTAGTATTGCTAGCGGACGCTCTGGGGCCAACGTCCTGACTTTC. Protein sequence: CASSIASGRSGANVLTF.